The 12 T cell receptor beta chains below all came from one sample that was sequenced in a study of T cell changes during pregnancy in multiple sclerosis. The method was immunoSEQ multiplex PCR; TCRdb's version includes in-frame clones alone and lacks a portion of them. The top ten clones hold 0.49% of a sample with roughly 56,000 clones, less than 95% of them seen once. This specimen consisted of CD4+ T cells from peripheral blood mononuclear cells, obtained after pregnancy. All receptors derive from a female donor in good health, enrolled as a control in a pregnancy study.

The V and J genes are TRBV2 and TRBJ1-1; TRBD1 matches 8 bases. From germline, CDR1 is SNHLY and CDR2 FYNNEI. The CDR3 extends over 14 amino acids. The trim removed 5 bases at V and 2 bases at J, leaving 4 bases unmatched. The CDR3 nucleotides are TGTGCCAGCAGTCGAGGACAGGGCAACACTGAAGCTTTCTTT. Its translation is CASSRGQGNTEAFF.

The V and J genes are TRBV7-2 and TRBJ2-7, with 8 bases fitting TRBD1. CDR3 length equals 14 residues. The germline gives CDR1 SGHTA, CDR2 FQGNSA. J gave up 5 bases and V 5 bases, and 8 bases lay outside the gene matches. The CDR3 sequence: CASSPVGTGNEQYF. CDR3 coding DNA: TGTGCCAGCAGCCCAGTCGGGACAGGAAACGAGCAGTACTTC. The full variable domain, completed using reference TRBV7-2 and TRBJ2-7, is GAGVSQSPSNKVTEKGKDVELRCDPISGHTALYWYRQSLGQGLEFLIYFQGNSAPDKSGLPSDRFSAERTGGSVSTLTIQRTQQEDSAVYLCASSPVGTGNEQYFGPGTRLTVT.

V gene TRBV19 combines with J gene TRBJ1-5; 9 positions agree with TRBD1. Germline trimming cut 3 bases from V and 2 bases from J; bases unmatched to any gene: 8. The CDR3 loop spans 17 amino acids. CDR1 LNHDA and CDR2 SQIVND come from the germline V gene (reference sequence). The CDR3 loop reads CASSIVWTGVGNQPQHF. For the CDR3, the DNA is TGTGCCAGTAGTATCGTGTGGACAGGGGTAGGCAATCAGCCCCAGCATTTT.

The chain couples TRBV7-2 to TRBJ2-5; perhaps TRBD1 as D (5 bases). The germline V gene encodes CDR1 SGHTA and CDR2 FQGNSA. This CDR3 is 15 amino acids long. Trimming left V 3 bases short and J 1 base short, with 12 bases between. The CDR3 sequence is CASSFTQAGQETQYF. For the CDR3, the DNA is TGTGCCAGCAGCTTCACACAGGCAGGCCAAGAGACCCAGTACTTC.

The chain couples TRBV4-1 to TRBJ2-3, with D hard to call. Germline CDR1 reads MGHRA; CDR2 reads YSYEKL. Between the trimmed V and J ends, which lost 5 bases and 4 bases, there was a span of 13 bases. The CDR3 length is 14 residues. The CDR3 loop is CASSKTGPSDTQYF. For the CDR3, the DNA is TGCGCCAGCAGCAAAACTGGTCCCTCAGATACGCAGTATTTT.

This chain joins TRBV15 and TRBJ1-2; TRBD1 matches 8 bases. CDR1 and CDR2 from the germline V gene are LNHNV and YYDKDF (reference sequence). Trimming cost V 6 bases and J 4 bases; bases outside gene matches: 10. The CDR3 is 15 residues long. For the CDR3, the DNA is TGTGCCACCAGGAAAGACAGGGGTAGATCCTATGGCTACACCTTC. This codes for CATRKDRGRSYGYTF.

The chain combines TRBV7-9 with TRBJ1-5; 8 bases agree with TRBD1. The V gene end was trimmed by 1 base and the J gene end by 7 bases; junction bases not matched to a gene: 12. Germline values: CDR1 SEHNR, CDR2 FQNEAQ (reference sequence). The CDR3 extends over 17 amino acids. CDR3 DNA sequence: TGTGCCAGCAGCTTAGTCCTTGGCGGACAGGGTGGCCAGCCCCAGCATTTT. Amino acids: CASSLVLGGQGGQPQHF. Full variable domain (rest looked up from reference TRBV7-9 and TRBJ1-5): DTGVSQNPRHKITKRGQNVTFRCDPISEHNRLYWYRQTLGQGPEFLTYFQNEAQLEKSRLLSDRFSAERPKGSFSTLEIQRTEQGDSAMYLCASSLVLGGQGGQPQHFGDGTRLSIL.

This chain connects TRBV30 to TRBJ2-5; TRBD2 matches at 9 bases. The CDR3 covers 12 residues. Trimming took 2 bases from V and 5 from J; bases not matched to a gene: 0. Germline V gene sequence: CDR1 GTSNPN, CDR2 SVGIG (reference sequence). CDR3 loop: CAWSLAGETQYF. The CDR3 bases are TGTGCCTGGAGTCTAGCGGGGGAGACCCAGTACTTC. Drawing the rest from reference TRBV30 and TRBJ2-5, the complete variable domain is SQTIHQWPATLVQPVGSPLSLECTVEGTSNPNLYWYRQAAGRGLQLLFYSVGIGQISSEVPQNLSASRPQDRQFILSSKKLLLSDSGFYLCAWSLAGETQYFGPGTRLLVL.

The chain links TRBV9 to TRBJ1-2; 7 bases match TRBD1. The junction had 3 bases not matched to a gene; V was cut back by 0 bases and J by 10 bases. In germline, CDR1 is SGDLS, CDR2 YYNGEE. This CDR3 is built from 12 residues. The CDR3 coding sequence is TGTGCCAGCAGCGTAGATACAGGGGACTACACCTTC. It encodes CASSVDTGDYTF. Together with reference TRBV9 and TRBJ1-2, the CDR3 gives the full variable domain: DSGVTQTPKHLITATGQRVTLRCSPRSGDLSVYWYQQSLDQGLQFLIQYYNGEERAKGNILERFSAQQFPDLHSELNLSSLELGDSALYFCASSVDTGDYTFGSGTRLTVV.

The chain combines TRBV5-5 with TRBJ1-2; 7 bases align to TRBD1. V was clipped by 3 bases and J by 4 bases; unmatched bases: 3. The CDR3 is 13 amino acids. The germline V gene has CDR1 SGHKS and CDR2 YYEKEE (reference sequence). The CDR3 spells CASSSTGAYGYTF. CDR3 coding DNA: TGTGCCAGCAGCTCTACAGGGGCCTATGGCTACACCTTC.

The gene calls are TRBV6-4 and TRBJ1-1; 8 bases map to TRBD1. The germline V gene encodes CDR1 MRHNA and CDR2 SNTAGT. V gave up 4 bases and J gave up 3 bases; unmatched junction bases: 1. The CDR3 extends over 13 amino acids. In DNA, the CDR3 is TGTGCCAGCAGTGTGGGACAGGACACTGAAGCTTTCTTT. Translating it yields CASSVGQDTEAFF.

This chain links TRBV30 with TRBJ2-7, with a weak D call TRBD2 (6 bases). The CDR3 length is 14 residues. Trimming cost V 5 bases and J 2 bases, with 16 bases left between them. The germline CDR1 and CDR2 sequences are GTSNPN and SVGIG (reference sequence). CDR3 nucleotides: TGTGCCTGGGGATGGCGGGGTTCGCCCTACGAGCAGTACTTC. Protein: CAWGWRGSPYEQYF.